This TCR beta chain appears in the sequencing data of a study of blood T cell repertoires in COVID-19. The overall study: Whether acute or convalescent, the COVID-19 samples came from the United States, Italy and Spain. The cDNA or gDNA used as material had been derived from T cells, B-cell-depleted T cells, or PBMCs.

This CDR3 is built from 14 residues. CDR1 MNHEY and CDR2 SVGAGI come from the germline V gene. J was trimmed by 4 bases and V by 2 bases; bases with no gene match: 4. Per the original data handling: Estimation of nucleated cell counts was performed using reference gene primer amplification. Clones were sequenced by immunoSEQ multiplex PCR, and TCRdb holds only the in-frame ones, with some missing. Clone size and the V and J calls come from that table; the DNA yielded D and trimming. The repertoire has some 160,000 clones, about 83% of them found once; the top ten carry around 13%. Sequencing was performed on peripheral blood. The clonotype comes from a woman of 80 years or more with acute or convalescent COVID-19. The chain links TRBV6-5 to TRBJ2-7, with 8 bases that match TRBD2. CDR3 sequence (DNA): TGTGCCAGCAGTTACACTAGCGGAGGGTACGAGCAGTACTTC. Encoded protein: CASSYTSGGYEQYF.